This entry is about one TCR beta chain. This record belongs to a study of blood T cell repertoires in COVID-19. Background on the study: The analysed material was cDNA or gDNA that came from T cells, B-cell-depleted T cells, or PBMCs.

Trimming shortened V by 2 bases and J by 2 bases, and 17 bases separated the two germline ends. The CDR3 totals 16 residues. CDR1 is SGHRS and CDR2 is YFSETQ in the germline V gene. Per the original methods: Amplification with reference gene primers provided the estimates of nucleated cell counts. Clones were read by immunoSEQ multiplex PCR, and TCRdb kept only the in-frame ones, dropping some. The D gene and trimming were derived from the DNA, and the V and J assignments and clone size from that table. The sample holds over 60,000 clones, approximately 89% seen once. The receptor was isolated from a man of 80 years or more with acute or convalescent COVID-19. The material sequenced was peripheral blood. The V call is TRBV5-1, the J call TRBJ2-7; TRBD1 might be the D (6 bases). The CDR3: CASSFLPGALTYEQYF. The CDR3 DNA is TGCGCCAGCAGCTTCCTTCCAGGGGCGCTTACCTACGAGCAGTACTTC.